A single sample gave rise to the 16 T cell receptor beta chains below, sequenced in a study of CD8 T cells in Susac syndrome. Random-hexamer reverse transcription was applied to roughly 0.5 to 1 ug RNA. MiXCR, applied by TCRdb to the immunoSEQ multiplex PCR reads, yields one record per CDR3 protein. The data contain roughly 89,000 distinct CDR3 sequences, approximately 96% of them seen just once; the ten biggest clones take up roughly 0.44%. Specimen: CD8+ T cells from PBMCs. The receptors were sampled from a human donor with Susac syndrome.

V gene TRBV5-1 combines with J gene TRBJ2-5; D is unclear. Trimming pared 4 bases from V and 5 bases from J, leaving 15 bases between. The CDR3 is 14 residues long. Germline-derived CDR1 and CDR2 are SGHRS and YFSETQ. The CDR3 coding sequence is TGCGCCAGCAGCGAGGCCCACGGGCGGGAGACCCAGTACTTC. This translates into CASSEAHGRETQYF. The full variable domain, with the rest looked up from reference TRBV5-1 and TRBJ2-5, is KAGVTQTPRYLIKTRGQQVTLSCSPISGHRSVSWYQQTPGQGLQFLFEYFSETQRNKGNFPGRFSGRQFSNSRSEMNVSTLELGDSALYLCASSEAHGRETQYFGPGTRLLVL.

V usage is TRBV6-4 and J usage is TRBJ1-5, with 8 bases that match TRBD1. CDR3 length: 14 residues. V lost 5 bases and J lost 6; bases outside the gene matches: 6. Germline CDR1 reads MRHNA; CDR2 reads SNTAGT. The CDR3 DNA follows: TGTGCCAGCAGTCTGGACAGGGCGAGTCAGCCCCAGCATTTT. Its protein is CASSLDRASQPQHF.

V is TRBV7-9 and J is TRBJ2-5; D is perhaps TRBD2 (6 bases). The CDR3 loop spans 14 amino acids. Trimming pared 6 bases from V and 5 bases from J, leaving 16 bases between. Germline-derived CDR1 and CDR2 are SEHNR and FQNEAQ (reference sequence). The CDR3 nucleotides read TGTGCCAGCAGAAGGGCGGGAATATTGGAGACCCAGTACTTC. This encodes CASRRAGILETQYF.

The chain links TRBV9 to TRBJ1-2; no clear D gene. Between the trimmed V and J ends, which lost 3 bases and 0 bases, there was a span of 15 bases. Germline V gene sequence: CDR1 SGDLS, CDR2 YYNGEE. The CDR3 is 16 amino acids. The CDR3 is CASSGPTAPANYGYTF. As DNA, the CDR3 is TGTGCCAGCAGCGGGCCGACGGCCCCAGCTAACTATGGCTACACCTTC.

The chain recombines TRBV29-1 with TRBJ2-1, with D hard to call. V gave up 3 bases and J gave up 0 bases, with 9 bases separating them. Germline V CDR1 and CDR2: SQVTM, ANQGSEA. The CDR3 length is 14 residues. CDR3 coding DNA: TGCAGCGTTGATGAAGGGTTCTCCTACAATGAGCAGTTCTTC. Translated, it gives CSVDEGFSYNEQFF.

This clonotype has just one count. DNA for the CDR3: TGTGCCAGCGGGGAACAGCACGAGTATGCCTCCTACGAGCAGTACTTC. Translating it yields CASGEQHEYASYEQYF. This chain links TRBV28 with TRBJ2-7; D gene uncertain. The CDR3 is 16 residues long. Trimming left V 8 bases short and J 0 bases short, with 20 bases between. Germline V gene lookup returns CDR1 MDHEN and CDR2 SYDVKM.

This rearrangement joins TRBV28 to TRBJ2-7; D possibly matches TRBD1 or TRBD2 (5 bases each). The germline V gene has CDR1 MDHEN and CDR2 SYDVKM. There are 14 residues in the CDR3. V lost 2 bases and J 0 bases, leaving 8 bases between the germline ends. This CDR3 is CASSLAGTSYEQYF. CDR3 DNA sequence: TGTGCCAGCAGTTTAGCAGGGACCTCCTACGAGCAGTACTTC.

The chain has TRBV7-9 and TRBJ2-5; 12 bases are a match to TRBD2. The CDR3 runs to 15 residues. Germline V gene sequence: CDR1 SEHNR, CDR2 FQNEAQ (reference sequence). V was clipped by 5 bases and J by 1 base; unmatched bases: 2. CDR3 DNA: TGTGCCAGCAGCCCGACTAGCGGGGGCCAAGAGACCCAGTACTTC. This codes for CASSPTSGGQETQYF.

This chain links TRBV29-1 with TRBJ1-1; maybe TRBD1 (6 bases). CDR3 length equals 18 residues. Germline values: CDR1 SQVTM, CDR2 ANQGSEA. V was trimmed by 4 bases and J by 3 bases, leaving 27 bases between them. This chain's CDR3 is CSVGPYIPRQDVDTEAFF. CDR3 DNA: TGCAGCGTTGGTCCCTACATACCCAGACAGGACGTGGACACTGAAGCTTTCTTT.

This chain links TRBV29-1 with TRBJ1-2; maybe TRBD1 (5 bases). Trimming left V 6 bases short and J 3 bases short, with 20 bases between. The CDR3 has 15 amino acids. Germline loops: CDR1 SQVTM, CDR2 ANQGSEA. The DNA of the CDR3 is TGCAGCGTCGAACCTCCGGGACCTCAGGACTATGGCTACACCTTC. Protein product: CSVEPPGPQDYGYTF.

In its sample, this clonotype was seen once. The rearrangement joins TRBV5-1 to TRBJ1-2; D uncertain. The germline V and J ends were trimmed by 10 bases and 5 bases, with 6 bases remaining between them. The CDR3 runs 9 residues. Germline CDR1 SGHRS, CDR2 YFSETQ. The CDR3 protein is CAGKYGYTF. CDR3 bases: TGCGCCGGCAAATATGGCTACACCTTC.

The CDR3 bases are TGTGCCACCAGTGATCCGGACTCCTCCTACAATGAGCAGTTCTTC. It codes for CATSDPDSSYNEQFF. This chain connects TRBV24-1 to TRBJ2-1; possibly TRBD2 for D (5 bases). Per the germline V gene, CDR1 is KGHDR and CDR2 is SFDVKD. This CDR3 spans 15 amino acids. The V gene lost 3 bases and the J gene lost 0 bases, with 8 bases spanning the gap.

The chain uses TRBV3-1 and TRBJ2-3; a weak D match, TRBD1 (6 bases). CDR3 size: 17 residues. V dropped 4 bases and J dropped 4 bases, with 21 bases sitting between them. In germline, CDR1 is LGHDT, CDR2 YNNKEL (reference sequence). The CDR3 loop reads CASSPLLSGTGPDTQYF. The CDR3 coding sequence is TGTGCCAGCAGCCCGCTCTTAAGCGGAACAGGGCCAGATACGCAGTATTTT.

The chain links TRBV15 to TRBJ1-4; D uncertain. Looked up from germline, CDR1 is LNHNV and CDR2 is YYDKDF (reference sequence). V lost 0 bases to trimming and J lost 6 bases, with 8 bases between them. The CDR3 spans 14 residues. The CDR3 protein is CATSREGSYEKLFF. The CDR3, as DNA: TGTGCCACCAGCAGAGAGGGATCATATGAAAAACTGTTTTTT.

V gene TRBV10-3 combines with J gene TRBJ2-7; D not certain. CDR3 length: 16 amino acids. Trimming shortened V by 4 bases and J by 4 bases, and 20 bases separated the two germline ends. Germline V CDR1 and CDR2: ENHRY, SYGVKD. The CDR3 reads CAISVLRKPPVYEQYF. For the CDR3, the DNA is TGTGCCATCAGTGTGTTGCGGAAACCCCCTGTATACGAGCAGTACTTC.

The chain joins TRBV5-1 to TRBJ2-7; D call uncertain. This CDR3 has 14 amino acids. Per the germline V gene, CDR1 is SGHRS and CDR2 is YFSETQ. V gave up 5 bases and J gave up 2 bases, with 14 bases separating them. In nucleotides, the CDR3 is TGCGCCAGCAGGCTTAGGAGTGGCCCCTACGAGCAGTACTTC. Encoded protein: CASRLRSGPYEQYF.